This TCR beta chain comes out of a study of OX40 agonist ivuxolimab in advanced cancers. Some clones are missing from TCRdb's copy, which holds only in-frame ones; the method was immunoSEQ multiplex PCR. The sample contains 95,000 to 110,000 clones, 80% to 95% of which appear only once. The material was CD4+ or CD8+ T cells sorted from blood, obtained in a trial of the OX40 agonist ivuxolimab. The receptor comes from an adult with an advanced solid tumor such as melanoma, head and neck, liver or kidney cancer.

The CDR3 spells CASSHPAIQGAQAFF. CDR3 bases: TGTGCCAGCAGCCACCCGGCCATACAGGGTGCGCAAGCTTTCTTT. This chain connects TRBV7-2 to TRBJ1-1; a weak D match, TRBD1 (6 bases). From germline, CDR1 is SGHTA and CDR2 FQGNSA. V was clipped by 5 bases and J by 9 bases, with 22 bases between them. The CDR3 runs to 15 residues.